The 29 T cell receptor beta chains below were found in one sample sequenced in a study of T cell responses to AZD1222 COVID-19 vaccine. Profiled with immunoSEQ multiplex PCR; TCRdb holds only in-frame clones, not every one. The sample records under 45,000 clones, over 80% being singletons. Sequencing used peripheral blood, obtained 28 days after the second AZD1222 dose. The receptors were sampled from an adult who received the AZD1222 COVID-19 vaccine.

This clone is a singleton in its sample. This sequence joins TRBV19 and TRBJ1-1; the D is unclear. V dropped 8 bases and J dropped 1 base, with 11 bases sitting between them. The CDR3 extends over 13 amino acids. Germline lookup yields CDR1 LNHDA and CDR2 SQIVND (reference sequence). The CDR3 bases are TGTGCCAGTGGGTCGGGGTGGAACACTGAAGCTTTCTTT. Its protein is CASGSGWNTEAFF.

The chain joins TRBV7-2 to TRBJ1-1, with D maybe TRBD1 (6 bases). Trimming stripped 1 base from V and 5 bases from J, with 11 bases between. From germline, CDR1 is SGHTA and CDR2 FQGNSA. CDR3 size: 14 residues. Written as DNA, the CDR3 is TGTGCCAGCAGCTTAGTCGGGGGCAGGACTGAAGCTTTCTTT. Residues: CASSLVGGRTEAFF.

The V call is TRBV14, the J call TRBJ1-1; possibly TRBD1 for D (5 bases). CDR3 length: 13 amino acids. Looked up from germline, CDR1 is SGHDN and CDR2 is FVKESK. V was clipped by 5 bases and J by 1 base, with 8 bases between them. CDR3 DNA: TGTGCCAGCAGCTCTGGGGGGAACACTGAAGCTTTCTTT. Translated: CASSSGGNTEAFF.

The CDR3 DNA sequence: TGTGCCAGCAGTTTCCCCGGGACAGGGGCATCACCCCTCCACTTT. Translating it yields CASSFPGTGASPLHF. This rearrangement joins TRBV3-1 (or the pseudogene TRBV3-2) to TRBJ1-6; 10 positions agree with TRBD1. The CDR3 loop spans 15 amino acids. Germline-derived CDR1 and CDR2 are LGHDT and YNNKEL (reference sequence). J lost 10 bases, V lost 6 bases, and 9 bases had no gene match.

The chain employs TRBV19 and TRBJ1-4; D is perhaps TRBD1 (5 bases). Germline values: CDR1 LNHDA, CDR2 SQIVND (reference sequence). This CDR3 is built from 13 residues. Trimming removed 10 bases from V and 7 bases from J, with 16 bases in between. The CDR3 loop reads CATAAGTTEKLFF. DNA of the CDR3: TGTGCCACCGCGGCAGGGACGACTGAAAAACTGTTTTTT.

This chain connects TRBV7-8 to TRBJ1-1; perhaps TRBD1 as D (6 bases). V shed 5 bases and J shed 1 base, with 11 bases lying between them. This CDR3 region has 14 residues. Germline CDR1 reads SGHVS; CDR2 reads FQNEAQ. For the CDR3, the DNA is TGTGCCAGCAGCCCACAGGGCCCGAACACTGAAGCTTTCTTT. Residues: CASSPQGPNTEAFF.

The chain has TRBV7-8 and TRBJ1-5; D gene uncertain. V was clipped by 1 base and J by 5 bases, with 12 bases between them. Germline CDR1 and CDR2: SGHVS and FQNEAQ. The CDR3 is 15 amino acids. CDR3 nucleotides: TGTGCCAGCAGCTTAGTCAGTGGCGGAGATCAGCCCCAGCATTTT. This encodes CASSLVSGGDQPQHF.

This chain joins TRBV9 and TRBJ1-5; unclear D gene. The CDR3 loop spans 15 amino acids. V was clipped by 2 bases and J by 3 bases, with 12 bases between them. Germline values: CDR1 SGDLS, CDR2 YYNGEE. For the CDR3, the DNA is TGTGCCAGCAGCGTCACCGACGCCTACAATCAGCCCCAGCATTTT. Its protein is CASSVTDAYNQPQHF.

V and J are TRBV14 and TRBJ2-2; 12 positions agree with TRBD2. V trimming: 4 bases; J trimming: 6 bases; junction bases outside the gene matches: 6. There are 16 residues in the CDR3. The germline V gene encodes CDR1 SGHDN and CDR2 FVKESK. The CDR3 sequence: CASSRTSGGSSGELFF. The CDR3 DNA is TGTGCCAGCAGCCGAACTAGCGGGGGGTCGTCCGGGGAGCTGTTTTTT.

The chain links TRBV7-3 to TRBJ2-3; D ambiguous. Germline loops: CDR1 SGHTA, CDR2 FQGTGA. The CDR3 extends over 15 amino acids. V lost 2 bases, J lost 1 base, and 10 bases lay in between. The CDR3 DNA sequence: TGTGCCAGCAGCTTATTCGCGGACCGCACAGATACGCAGTATTTT. Translating it yields CASSLFADRTDTQYF.

Regarding this clone: Relative to the germline gene, one junction end is altered; a read error may explain this. The chain couples TRBV5-1 to TRBJ2-2; 9 bases match TRBD2. The CDR3 contains 16 residues. The germline CDR1 and CDR2 sequences are SGHRS and YFSETQ. The CDR3 region has the DNA TGCGCCCGCAGCTTGGCGGCGGGGGGGCTTACCGGGGAGCTGTTTTTT. Protein: CARSLAAGGLTGELFF. Using reference TRBV5-1 and TRBJ2-2 for the parts outside the CDR3, the full variable domain is KAGVTQTPRYLIKTRGQQVTLSCSPISGHRSVSWYQQTPGQGLQFLFEYFSETQRNKGNFPGRFSGRQFSNSRSEMNVSTLELGDSALYLCARSLAAGGLTGELFFGEGSRLTVL.

The gene calls are TRBV28 and TRBJ2-7; 8 bases are a match to TRBD2. Germline trimming cut 4 bases from V and 2 bases from J; bases unmatched to any gene: 4. Per germline, CDR1 MDHEN and CDR2 SYDVKM. The CDR3 has 14 amino acids. This chain's CDR3 is CASSSGGAPYEQYF. For the CDR3, the DNA is TGTGCCAGCAGTTCCGGGGGGGCCCCCTACGAGCAGTACTTC.

CDR3 loop: CASSFGDSSGNTIYF. Written as DNA, the CDR3 is TGTGCCAGCAGCTTCGGGGATTCCTCTGGAAACACCATATATTTT. This chain joins TRBV7-8 and TRBJ1-3; D gene unclear. The CDR3 sequence is 15 residues long. Trimming took off 3 bases at V and 0 bases at J, with 9 bases between the two ends. Germline lookup yields CDR1 SGHVS and CDR2 FQNEAQ.

The V and J genes are TRBV30 and TRBJ1-5; D not resolved. This CDR3 has 13 residues. In germline, CDR1 is GTSNPN, CDR2 SVGIG (reference sequence). Between the trimmed V and J ends, which lost 3 bases and 1 base, there was a span of 7 bases. The CDR3 region has the DNA TGTGCCTGGAGCTTGGGGAGCAATCAGCCCCAGCATTTT. Its translation is CAWSLGSNQPQHF.

This clone was seen a few times. This chain links TRBV19 with TRBJ1-1, with D possibly being TRBD1 (5 bases). CDR3 length: 13 amino acids. V was cut by 8 bases and J by 2 bases, with 12 bases left in between. Looked up from germline, CDR1 is LNHDA and CDR2 is SQIVND (reference sequence). The CDR3 nucleotides read TGTGCCAGTGTTCCCGGGGGAAACACTGAAGCTTTCTTT. Translating it yields CASVPGGNTEAFF.

The rearrangement links TRBV11-1 to TRBJ2-7; weak D call: TRBD1 (5 bases). Germline V lookup: CDR1 SGHAT, CDR2 FQDESV (reference sequence). Trimming removed 5 bases at V and 3 bases at J, with 17 bases between. The CDR3 extends over 15 amino acids. This CDR3 is CASSPPGRQYYEQYF. In nucleotides, the CDR3 is TGTGCCAGCAGCCCTCCCGGGCGACAGTACTACGAGCAGTACTTC.

V is TRBV27 and J is TRBJ1-2; the D is unclear. The length of the CDR3 is 14 residues. Germline V gives CDR1 MNHEY, CDR2 SMNVEV (reference sequence). V was pared by 5 bases and J by 7 bases, with 17 bases between. The CDR3 DNA reads TGTGCCAGCAGTCCCGCAGGCAGCTCGGGTGGCTACACCTTC. It specifies CASSPAGSSGGYTF.

The CDR3 spells CASSLGGRKGTEAFF. In nucleotides, the CDR3 is TGTGCCAGCAGCTTGGGGGGACGAAAGGGCACTGAAGCTTTCTTT. The V and J genes are TRBV5-4 and TRBJ1-1; weak D call: TRBD1 (5 bases). Per germline, CDR1 SGHNT and CDR2 YYREEE (reference sequence). CDR3 length: 15 residues. V lost 0 bases and J lost 4, with 13 bases in between.

This chain connects TRBV30 to TRBJ2-5; perhaps TRBD1 as D (6 bases). Trimming cost V 2 bases and J 5 bases, with 9 bases left between them. The CDR3 extends over 12 amino acids. Germline CDR1 reads GTSNPN; CDR2 reads SVGIG (reference sequence). CDR3 sequence (DNA): TGTGCCTGGAGTACAGGGCAGGAGACCCAGTACTTC. Encoded protein: CAWSTGQETQYF. The full variable domain, rest sourced from reference TRBV30 and TRBJ2-5, is SQTIHQWPATLVQPVGSPLSLECTVEGTSNPNLYWYRQAAGRGLQLLFYSVGIGQISSEVPQNLSASRPQDRQFILSSKKLLLSDSGFYLCAWSTGQETQYFGPGTRLLVL.

This chain uses TRBV19 with TRBJ2-7; D is possibly TRBD2 (5 bases). From germline, CDR1 is LNHDA and CDR2 SQIVND (reference sequence). The ends were cut back, 4 bases at V and 0 bases at J, with 13 bases in the middle. CDR3 length: 15 amino acids. The CDR3 DNA follows: TGTGCCAGTAGTACCGGGGTGGAGAGCTCCTACGAGCAGTACTTC. Translation gives CASSTGVESSYEQYF.

The chain has TRBV5-1 and TRBJ2-5, with D perhaps being TRBD1 or TRBD2 (5 bases each). CDR3 length: 15 residues. V lost 0 bases and J lost 5, with 14 bases in between. Germline-derived CDR1 and CDR2 are SGHRS and YFSETQ. In DNA, the CDR3 is TGCGCCAGCAGCTTGGCTGGGGGTTCGGGGGAGACCCAGTACTTC. Translating gives CASSLAGGSGETQYF.

The chain links TRBV19 to TRBJ2-7; possibly TRBD1 or TRBD2 for D (5 bases each). This CDR3 is 16 amino acids long. CDR1 is LNHDA, CDR2 SQIVND, per germline (reference sequence). V dropped 0 bases and J dropped 3 bases, with 15 bases sitting between them. The CDR3 reads CASSIEAGARVYEQYF. CDR3 nucleotide sequence: TGTGCCAGTAGTATAGAGGCTGGGGCGCGGGTCTACGAGCAGTACTTC.

The gene calls are TRBV9 and TRBJ2-1; D is ambiguous. Germline CDR1 reads SGDLS; CDR2 reads YYNGEE. The V and J ends lost 0 bases and 0 bases respectively, with 19 bases between them. The CDR3 has 19 residues. The CDR3 DNA reads as TGTGCCAGCAGCGTAGCTACCTTATCTCTCCTTAGCTCCTACAATGAGCAGTTCTTC. This translates into CASSVATLSLLSSYNEQFF.

The chain has TRBV6-5 and TRBJ2-1; a weak D match, TRBD2 (5 bases). CDR1 MNHEY and CDR2 SVGAGI come from the germline V gene. CDR3 length: 14 residues. The V end was cut by 6 bases, the J end by 6 bases, with 15 bases between. CDR3 in amino acids: CASRGIPAGNEQFF. CDR3 nucleotides: TGTGCCAGCAGGGGGATACCCGCGGGCAATGAGCAGTTCTTC.

The chain carries TRBV7-3 and TRBJ2-1; TRBD2 matches 8 bases. In germline, CDR1 is SGHTA, CDR2 FQGTGA. The CDR3 has 15 residues. After removal of 5 bases from V and 7 bases from J, the junction contained 10 bases not matched to a gene. The CDR3 region is CASSPLLGLANEQFF. CDR3 nucleotides: TGTGCCAGCAGCCCCCTTTTAGGACTAGCTAATGAGCAGTTCTTC.

The chain employs TRBV7-6 and TRBJ1-1; TRBD1 might be the D (5 bases). This CDR3 spans 13 amino acids. Trimming removed 8 bases at V and 0 bases at J, with 10 bases between. Germline V gene lookup returns CDR1 SGHVS and CDR2 FNYEAQ. The CDR3 DNA is TGTGCCAGCGGGAGGGACCTGAACACTGAAGCTTTCTTT. Translation: CASGRDLNTEAFF.

The chain carries TRBV5-1 and TRBJ2-5; 8 bases map to TRBD1. The CDR3 is 16 amino acids. Germline V gene sequence: CDR1 SGHRS, CDR2 YFSETQ. V shed 4 bases, J shed 5 bases, and the junction held 13 bases outside the gene matches. The CDR3 DNA sequence: TGCGCCAGCAGCAGAGAACAGGGGGTCATTGGGGAGACCCAGTACTTC. Protein product: CASSREQGVIGETQYF.

The rearrangement uses TRBV3-1 (or the pseudogene TRBV3-2) and TRBJ1-2; unclear D gene. The CDR3 runs to 12 residues. V was pared by 3 bases and J by 5 bases, with 7 bases between. CDR1 is LGHDT and CDR2 is YNNKEL in the germline V gene (reference sequence). CDR3: CASSQEGYGYTF. CDR3 sequence (DNA): TGTGCCAGCAGCCAGGAAGGGTATGGCTACACCTTC.

In this sample, this clone turned up once. The J gene is TRBJ2-7, the V gene TRBV28; D ambiguous. This CDR3 comprises 11 residues. In germline, CDR1 is MDHEN, CDR2 SYDVKM. Deletions cut 2 bases from V and 5 bases from J, with 4 bases between. CDR3 in amino acids: CASSLGDEQYF. The CDR3 region has the DNA TGTGCCAGCAGTTTAGGGGACGAGCAGTACTTC. The full variable domain, in which reference TRBV28 and TRBJ2-7 provide the parts outside the CDR3, is DVKVTQSSRYLVKRTGEKVFLECVQDMDHENMFWYRQDPGLGLRLIYFSYDVKMKEKGDIPEGYSVSREKKERFSLILESASTNQTSMYLCASSLGDEQYFGPGTRLTVT.